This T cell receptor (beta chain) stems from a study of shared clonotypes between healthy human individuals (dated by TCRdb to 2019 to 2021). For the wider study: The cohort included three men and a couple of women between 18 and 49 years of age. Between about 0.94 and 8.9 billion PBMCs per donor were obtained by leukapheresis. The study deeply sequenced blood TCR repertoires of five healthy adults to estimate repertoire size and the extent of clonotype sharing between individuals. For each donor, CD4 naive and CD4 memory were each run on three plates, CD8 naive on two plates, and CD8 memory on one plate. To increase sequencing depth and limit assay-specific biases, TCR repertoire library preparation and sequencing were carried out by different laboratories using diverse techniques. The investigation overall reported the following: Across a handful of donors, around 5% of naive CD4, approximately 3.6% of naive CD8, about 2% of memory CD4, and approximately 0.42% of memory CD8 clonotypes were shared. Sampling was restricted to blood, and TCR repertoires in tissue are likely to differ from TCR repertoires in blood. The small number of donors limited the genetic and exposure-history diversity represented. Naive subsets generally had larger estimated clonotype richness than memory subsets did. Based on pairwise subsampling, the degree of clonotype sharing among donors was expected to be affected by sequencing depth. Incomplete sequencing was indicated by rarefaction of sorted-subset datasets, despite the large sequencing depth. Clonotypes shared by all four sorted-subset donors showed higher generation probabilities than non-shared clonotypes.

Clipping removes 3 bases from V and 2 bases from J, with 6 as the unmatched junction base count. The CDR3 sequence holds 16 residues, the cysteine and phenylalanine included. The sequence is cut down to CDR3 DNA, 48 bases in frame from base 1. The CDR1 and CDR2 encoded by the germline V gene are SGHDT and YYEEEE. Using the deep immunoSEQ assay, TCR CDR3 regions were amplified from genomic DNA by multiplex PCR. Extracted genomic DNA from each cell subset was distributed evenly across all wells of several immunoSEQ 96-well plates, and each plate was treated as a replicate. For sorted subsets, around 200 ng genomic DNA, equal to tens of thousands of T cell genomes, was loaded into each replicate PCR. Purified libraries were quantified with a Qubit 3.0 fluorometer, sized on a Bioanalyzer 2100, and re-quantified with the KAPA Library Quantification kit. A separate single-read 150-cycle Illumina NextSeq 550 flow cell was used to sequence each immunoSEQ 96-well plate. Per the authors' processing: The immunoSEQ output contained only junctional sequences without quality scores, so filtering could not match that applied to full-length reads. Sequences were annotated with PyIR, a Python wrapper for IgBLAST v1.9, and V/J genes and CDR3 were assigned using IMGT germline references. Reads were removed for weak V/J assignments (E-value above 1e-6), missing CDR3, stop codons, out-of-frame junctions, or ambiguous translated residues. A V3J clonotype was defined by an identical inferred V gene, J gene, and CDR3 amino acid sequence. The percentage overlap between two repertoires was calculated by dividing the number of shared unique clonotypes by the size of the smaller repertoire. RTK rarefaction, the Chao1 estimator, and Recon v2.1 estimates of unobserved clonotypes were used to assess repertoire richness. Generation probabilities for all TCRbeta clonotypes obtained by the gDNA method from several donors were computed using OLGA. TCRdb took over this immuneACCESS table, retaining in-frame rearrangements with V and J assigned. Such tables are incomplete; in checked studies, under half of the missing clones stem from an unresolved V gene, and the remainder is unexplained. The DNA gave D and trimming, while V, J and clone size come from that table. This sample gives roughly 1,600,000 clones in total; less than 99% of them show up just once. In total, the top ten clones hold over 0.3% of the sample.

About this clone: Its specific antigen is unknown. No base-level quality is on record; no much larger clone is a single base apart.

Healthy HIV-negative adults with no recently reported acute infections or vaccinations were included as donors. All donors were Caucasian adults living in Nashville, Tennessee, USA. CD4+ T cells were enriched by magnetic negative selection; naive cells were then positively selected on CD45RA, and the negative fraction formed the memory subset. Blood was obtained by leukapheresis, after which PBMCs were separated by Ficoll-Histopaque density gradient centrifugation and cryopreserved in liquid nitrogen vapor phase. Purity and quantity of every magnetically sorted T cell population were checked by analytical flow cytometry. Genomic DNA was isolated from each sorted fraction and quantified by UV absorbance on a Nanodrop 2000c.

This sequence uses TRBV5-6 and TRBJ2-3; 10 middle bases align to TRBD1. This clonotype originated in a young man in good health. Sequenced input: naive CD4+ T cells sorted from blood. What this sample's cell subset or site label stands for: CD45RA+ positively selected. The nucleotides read TGTGCCAGCAGCTACCTGACAGGGGGCCCCACAGATACGCAGTATTTT. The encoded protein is CASSYLTGGPTDTQYF.